The rows below give T cell receptor beta chains drawn from one sample of a study of blood T cell repertoires in COVID-19. Profiling relied on immunoSEQ multiplex PCR, and the TCRdb table lists in-frame clones only, not all of them. This sample carries over 200,000 clones, just over 85% of them seen once, and the ten largest clones take about a sixth. Sequencing was carried out using PBMCs or T cells enriched from blood (not recorded which). The receptors were gathered from a man aged 18 to 29 who had recovered from COVID-19. The CDR3 runs from the conserved cysteine through the conserved F or W. A D gene is named only where the DNA matches it firmly. Expanded clones get a size class; other rows say once, few or many, or leave the size out.

clone size: few; V gene: TRBV7-9; J gene: TRBJ1-2; D gene: NA; CDR3 DNA: TGTGCCAGCAGCCCGATATTGCCGCTAAACACCTTC; CDR3 protein: CASSPILPLNTF
clone size: NA; V gene: TRBV19; J gene: TRBJ1-5; D gene: NA; CDR3 DNA: TGTGCCAGTAGTATCGAGACTGGCAATCAGCCCCAGCATTTT; CDR3 protein: CASSIETGNQPQHF
clone size: once; V gene: TRBV5-1; J gene: TRBJ2-1; D gene: TRBD1; CDR3 DNA: TGCGCCAGCAAGACAGGGTCTGACTACGGCGGGCAGTTCTTC; CDR3 protein: CASKTGSDYGGQFF
clone size: NA; V gene: TRBV19; J gene: TRBJ2-1; D gene: TRBD2; CDR3 DNA: TGTGCCAGTAGTGCGACTAGCTCCCCGGGTAATGAGCAGTTCTTC; CDR3 protein: CASSATSSPGNEQFF
clone size: once; V gene: TRBV18; J gene: TRBJ1-1; D gene: NA; CDR3 DNA: TGTGCCAGCTCATCTCAAACCGGGACAATGAACACTGAAGCTTTCTTT; CDR3 protein: CASSSQTGTMNTEAFF
clone size: NA; V gene: TRBV6-5; J gene: TRBJ1-4; D gene: NA; CDR3 DNA: TGTGCCAGCAGTCCTGTCGCGGGTGAAAAACTGTTTTTT; CDR3 protein: CASSPVAGEKLFF
clone size: once; V gene: TRBV6-4; J gene: TRBJ2-3; D gene: TRBD1; CDR3 DNA: TGTGCCAGCAGTGATCCAGGGGGCAGCACAGATACGCAGTATTTT; CDR3 protein: CASSDPGGSTDTQYF
clone size: NA; V gene: TRBV5-1; J gene: TRBJ1-5; D gene: NA; CDR3 DNA: TGCGCCAGCAGCCCCGGACAGAGCGGCAATCAGCCCCAGCATTTT; CDR3 protein: CASSPGQSGNQPQHF
clone size: NA; V gene: TRBV10-3; J gene: TRBJ1-3; D gene: TRBD1; CDR3 DNA: TGTGCCATCAGACAGGGACAGGCGATTGGAAACACCATATATTTT; CDR3 protein: CAIRQGQAIGNTIYF
clone size: NA; V gene: TRBV9; J gene: TRBJ1-3; D gene: NA; CDR3 DNA: TGTGCCAGCAGCTTAACCTGGGACACTGGAAACACCATATATTTT; CDR3 protein: CASSLTWDTGNTIYF
clone size: NA; V gene: TRBV9; J gene: TRBJ2-1; D gene: TRBD2; CDR3 DNA: TGTGCCAGCAGCGTAGTTAGCGGGAGCGATGAGCAGTTCTTC; CDR3 protein: CASSVVSGSDEQFF
clone size: NA; V gene: TRBV6-1; J gene: TRBJ1-1; D gene: NA; CDR3 DNA: TGTGCCAGCAGTGAACTCACAGGAGTGAACACTGAAGCTTTCTTT; CDR3 protein: CASSELTGVNTEAFF
clone size: NA; V gene: TRBV3-1/TRBV3-2; J gene: TRBJ2-1; D gene: TRBD2; CDR3 DNA: TGTGCCAGCAGCCAAGCCGGACTAGCAGCGTACAATGAGCGGTTCTTC; CDR3 protein: CASSQAGLAAYNERFF
clone size: NA; V gene: TRBV5-1; J gene: TRBJ1-2; D gene: TRBD1; CDR3 DNA: TGCGCCAGCAGCTCGGGACAGGGGCTATACTATGGCTACACCTTC; CDR3 protein: CASSSGQGLYYGYTF
clone size: NA; V gene: TRBV30; J gene: TRBJ2-7; D gene: TRBD2; CDR3 DNA: TGTGCCTGGAGTTACGGGACTAGCGGGAGCCGGGAGCAGTACTTC; CDR3 protein: CAWSYGTSGSREQYF
clone size: NA; V gene: TRBV28; J gene: TRBJ1-2; D gene: NA; CDR3 DNA: TGTGCCAGCAGTATCCCAACAGGGACCTATGGCTACACCTTC; CDR3 protein: CASSIPTGTYGYTF
clone size: NA; V gene: TRBV9; J gene: TRBJ2-7; D gene: TRBD2; CDR3 DNA: TGTGCCAGCAGCGTTACTAGCGGGAGGGCCTACGAGCAGTACTTC; CDR3 protein: CASSVTSGRAYEQYF
clone size: NA; V gene: TRBV4-1; J gene: TRBJ2-1; D gene: NA; CDR3 DNA: TGCGCCAGCAGCAGGCAGGACTACAATGAGCAGTTCTTC; CDR3 protein: CASSRQDYNEQFF
clone size: NA; V gene: TRBV2; J gene: TRBJ1-4; D gene: TRBD1; CDR3 DNA: TGTGCCAGCAGTGGACAGGGCAAACTGTTTTTT; CDR3 protein: CASSGQGKLFF
clone size: NA; V gene: TRBV7-2; J gene: TRBJ1-2; D gene: NA; CDR3 DNA: TGTGCCAGCAGCTTAGATGCTTACACCTACTATGGCTACACCTTC; CDR3 protein: CASSLDAYTYYGYTF
clone size: NA; V gene: TRBV12-3/TRBV12-4; J gene: TRBJ1-6; D gene: NA; CDR3 DNA: TGTGCCAGCAGTTTAGCCGTTTTTTCACCCCTCCACTTT; CDR3 protein: CASSLAVFSPLHF
clone size: NA; V gene: TRBV27; J gene: TRBJ2-3; D gene: TRBD2; CDR3 DNA: TGTGCCAGCAGTTTGCGGGGGAGCCCGACTAGCACAGATACGCAGTATTTT; CDR3 protein: CASSLRGSPTSTDTQYF
clone size: NA; V gene: TRBV19; J gene: TRBJ1-1; D gene: TRBD1; CDR3 DNA: TGTGCCAGTAGTACGAGACAGGGGATGAACACTGAAGCTTTCTTT; CDR3 protein: CASSTRQGMNTEAFF
clone size: NA; V gene: TRBV7-9; J gene: TRBJ2-7; D gene: NA; CDR3 DNA: TGTGCCAGCAGCCTAGGACAGTCTATGGAGCAGTACTTC; CDR3 protein: CASSLGQSMEQYF
clone size: NA; V gene: TRBV5-1; J gene: TRBJ1-1; D gene: NA; CDR3 DNA: TGCGCCAGCAGTGCTGGCAGGGTGAACACTGAAGCTTTCTTT; CDR3 protein: CASSAGRVNTEAFF
clone size: NA; V gene: TRBV5-1; J gene: TRBJ2-7; D gene: NA; CDR3 DNA: TGCGGGGACCTTCCCAGCAGCTTGGCGGGGACCCCCTACGAGCAGTACTTC; CDR3 protein: CGDLPSSLAGTPYEQYF
clone size: NA; V gene: TRBV5-4; J gene: TRBJ2-3; D gene: TRBD2; CDR3 DNA: TGTGCCAGCAGCTTGGATCCCGGCGGGGGACTATATCCTAGCACAGATACGCAGTATTTT; CDR3 protein: CASSLDPGGGLYPSTDTQYF
clone size: NA; V gene: TRBV11-3; J gene: TRBJ2-2; D gene: TRBD2; CDR3 DNA: TGTGCCAGCAGCTGGGGACTAGCGGGAGGTTTCACCGGGGAGCTGTTTTTT; CDR3 protein: CASSWGLAGGFTGELFF
clone size: NA; V gene: TRBV3-1/TRBV3-2; J gene: TRBJ2-5; D gene: NA; CDR3 DNA: TGTGCCAGCAGCCCCGAGGAAGAGACCCAGTACTTC; CDR3 protein: CASSPEEETQYF
clone size: NA; V gene: TRBV2; J gene: TRBJ2-2; D gene: TRBD1; CDR3 DNA: TGTGCCAGCAGCGAACAGGGGGCGAACACCGGGGAGCTGTTTTTT; CDR3 protein: CASSEQGANTGELFF
clone size: NA; V gene: TRBV5-1; J gene: TRBJ2-2; D gene: NA; CDR3 DNA: TGCGCCAGCAGCTTGGCCTTGGCAGAAAACACCGGGGAGCTGTTTTTT; CDR3 protein: CASSLALAENTGELFF
clone size: once; V gene: TRBV30; J gene: TRBJ1-1; D gene: NA; CDR3 DNA: TGTGCCTGGAGTGCAATCGACAGAAGGGGCACTGAAGCTTTCTTT; CDR3 protein: CAWSAIDRRGTEAFF
clone size: NA; V gene: TRBV7-2; J gene: TRBJ1-5; D gene: NA; CDR3 DNA: TGTGCCAGCAGCCCTTGGGGCACAGGGAATAGCAATCAGCCCCAGCATTTT; CDR3 protein: CASSPWGTGNSNQPQHF
clone size: NA; V gene: TRBV30; J gene: TRBJ1-5; D gene: TRBD1; CDR3 DNA: TGTGCCTGGAGTGTTAGAGACAGGGCCACTCAGCCCCAGCATTTT; CDR3 protein: CAWSVRDRATQPQHF
clone size: NA; V gene: TRBV15; J gene: TRBJ2-4; D gene: NA; CDR3 DNA: TGTGCCACCAGCAGAGAAGTAGGGGTTACCGCCAAAAACATTCAGTACTTC; CDR3 protein: CATSREVGVTAKNIQYF
clone size: few; V gene: TRBV30; J gene: TRBJ2-1; D gene: NA; CDR3 DNA: TGTGCCTGGAATTTCGGGGGAGGCCTAGATGAGCAGTTCTTC; CDR3 protein: CAWNFGGGLDEQFF
clone size: NA; V gene: TRBV13; J gene: TRBJ2-7; D gene: NA; CDR3 DNA: TGTGCCAGCAGCCAAATTAGCTCCTACGAGCAGTACTTC; CDR3 protein: CASSQISSYEQYF
clone size: NA; V gene: TRBV19; J gene: TRBJ1-1; D gene: NA; CDR3 DNA: TGTGCCAGTAGTATCCGACAGAGTGTGAACACTGAAGCTTTCTTT; CDR3 protein: CASSIRQSVNTEAFF
clone size: NA; V gene: TRBV6-6; J gene: TRBJ2-1; D gene: TRBD2; CDR3 DNA: TGTGCCAGCAGTCCCCCCGGCATAGGGAGGGTACCCAATGAGCAGTTCTTC; CDR3 protein: CASSPPGIGRVPNEQFF
clone size: NA; V gene: TRBV5-5; J gene: TRBJ2-7; D gene: TRBD1; CDR3 DNA: TGTGCCAGCAGCTTGTTACCGGGACAGGGGGACTACGAGCAGTACTTC; CDR3 protein: CASSLLPGQGDYEQYF
clone size: NA; V gene: TRBV30; J gene: TRBJ2-7; D gene: NA; CDR3 DNA: TGTGCCTGGAGTCACCCCTTCGAGGCGGGGAGCTACGAGCAGTACTTC; CDR3 protein: CAWSHPFEAGSYEQYF
clone size: NA; V gene: TRBV19; J gene: TRBJ1-5; D gene: NA; CDR3 DNA: TGTGCCAGTAGTATACAGGAAAGCAATCAGCCCCAGCATTTT; CDR3 protein: CASSIQESNQPQHF
clone size: NA; V gene: TRBV9; J gene: TRBJ1-1; D gene: NA; CDR3 DNA: TGTGCCAGCACCCGGGGGGGGAACACTGAAGCTTTCTTT; CDR3 protein: CASTRGGNTEAFF
clone size: few; V gene: TRBV14; J gene: TRBJ1-2; D gene: NA; CDR3 DNA: TGTGCCAGCAGCCAAATACGGAACTATGGCTACACCTTC; CDR3 protein: CASSQIRNYGYTF
clone size: NA; V gene: TRBV30; J gene: TRBJ1-6; D gene: NA; CDR3 DNA: TGTGCCTGGATCCGCGAAACTGGTTCGTCCCTCCACTTT; CDR3 protein: CAWIRETGSSLHF
clone size: NA; V gene: TRBV28; J gene: TRBJ2-3; D gene: TRBD1; CDR3 DNA: TGTGCCAGCAGTTTACCTCGACAGGGGATTTCAGAGGATACGCAGTATTTT; CDR3 protein: CASSLPRQGISEDTQYF
clone size: NA; V gene: TRBV5-1; J gene: TRBJ1-1; D gene: TRBD1; CDR3 DNA: TGCGCCAGCAGCTTGGCCGACAGGGGGCAGGGTGAAGCTTTCTTT; CDR3 protein: CASSLADRGQGEAFF
clone size: NA; V gene: TRBV19; J gene: TRBJ1-5; D gene: NA; CDR3 DNA: TGTGCCAGTAGTAATCTTTTTAGCAATCAGCCCCAGCATTTT; CDR3 protein: CASSNLFSNQPQHF
clone size: few; V gene: TRBV5-8; J gene: TRBJ1-5; D gene: NA; CDR3 DNA: TGTGCCAGCAGCTGGACAGACAATCAGCCCCAGCATTTT; CDR3 protein: CASSWTDNQPQHF
clone size: NA; V gene: TRBV7-8; J gene: TRBJ1-2; D gene: NA; CDR3 DNA: TGTGCCAGCAGCACCGGAGGCGCAGCGGAAGGCTACACCTTC; CDR3 protein: CASSTGGAAEGYTF
clone size: NA; V gene: TRBV12-3/TRBV12-4; J gene: TRBJ1-1; D gene: NA; CDR3 DNA: TGTGCCGCGGGGGTCACTGAAGCTTTCTTT; CDR3 protein: CAAGVTEAFF
clone size: NA; V gene: TRBV7-6; J gene: TRBJ1-3; D gene: NA; CDR3 DNA: TGTGCCAGCAGCGAAAGAGACACCATATATTTT; CDR3 protein: CASSERDTIYF
clone size: few; V gene: TRBV5-1; J gene: TRBJ2-3; D gene: NA; CDR3 DNA: TGCGCCAGCAGCTTGGTCGGCAGGGGACCAGATACGCAGTATTTT; CDR3 protein: CASSLVGRGPDTQYF
clone size: NA; V gene: TRBV5-4; J gene: TRBJ1-1; D gene: NA; CDR3 DNA: TGTGCCAGCAGGTTAGACAGCCAGAACACTGAAGCTTTCTTT; CDR3 protein: CASRLDSQNTEAFF
clone size: NA; V gene: TRBV19; J gene: TRBJ1-3; D gene: NA; CDR3 DNA: TGTGCCAGTAGTATAGTAGTCAGGGCCGGAAACACCATATATTTT; CDR3 protein: CASSIVVRAGNTIYF
clone size: NA; V gene: TRBV9; J gene: TRBJ2-1; D gene: TRBD1; CDR3 DNA: TGTGCCAGCAGCCCCGGACAGGGGAGCTCCTACAATGAGCAGTTCTTC; CDR3 protein: CASSPGQGSSYNEQFF
clone size: NA; V gene: TRBV18; J gene: TRBJ2-3; D gene: NA; CDR3 DNA: TGTGCCAGCTCACCAAAGACACGCTCTACAGATACGCAGTATTTT; CDR3 protein: CASSPKTRSTDTQYF
clone size: NA; V gene: TRBV1; J gene: TRBJ2-2; D gene: NA; CDR3 DNA: TGCACCAGCAGCCAAGTTCGACTAGCGGGAGCGAACACCGGGGAGCTGTTTTTT; CDR3 protein: CTSSQVRLAGANTGELFF
clone size: NA; V gene: TRBV19; J gene: TRBJ1-5; D gene: NA; CDR3 DNA: TGTGCCAGTAGTTCTTACAGTGATAGCAATCAGCCCCAGCATTTT; CDR3 protein: CASSSYSDSNQPQHF
clone size: once; V gene: TRBV30; J gene: TRBJ1-5; D gene: NA; CDR3 DNA: TGTGCCTGGAGTCCCCACGGGGGGGTACGGCCCCAGCATTTT; CDR3 protein: CAWSPHGGVRPQHF